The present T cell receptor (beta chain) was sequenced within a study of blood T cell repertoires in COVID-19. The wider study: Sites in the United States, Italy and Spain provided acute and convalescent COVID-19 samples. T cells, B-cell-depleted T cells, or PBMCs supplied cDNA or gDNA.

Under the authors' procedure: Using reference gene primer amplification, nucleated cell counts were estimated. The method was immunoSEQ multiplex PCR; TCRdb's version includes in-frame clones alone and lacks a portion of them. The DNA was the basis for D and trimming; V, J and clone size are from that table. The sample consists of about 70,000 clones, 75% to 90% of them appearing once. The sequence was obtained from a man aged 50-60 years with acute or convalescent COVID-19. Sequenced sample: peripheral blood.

The CDR3 DNA is TGTGCCAGCAGCTCCTCCCTAGCGGGAGAGAATTTGTTGTACTTC. Translated, it gives CASSSSLAGENLLYF. This chain uses TRBV7-9 with TRBJ2-7, with TRBD2 identical over 10 bases. CDR1 is SEHNR, CDR2 FQNEAQ, per germline (reference sequence). V was clipped by 4 bases and J by 12 bases; unmatched bases: 15. The CDR3 runs to 15 residues.